Below, one T cell receptor (beta chain) is given with its context. Its antigen is currently unknown. This sample is part of a study of T cell responses to AZD1222 COVID-19 vaccine. Study outcomes and limitations: The study identified only five to seven AZD1222 recipients as seropositive at baseline. Close to half of spike-specific TCRs reportedly recognize unmutated variant regions.

The CDR3 sequence is 11 residues long. Trimming cost V 6 bases and J 7 bases, with 7 bases left between them. Germline V gives CDR1 MNHNY, CDR2 SVGAGI (reference sequence). This table comes from immunoSEQ multiplex PCR, and its TCRdb copy is limited to in-frame clones, with some not included. The sample shows 150,000 to 200,000 clones, around 93% of them seen only once. Sequenced material: peripheral blood, taken on day 0 of AZD1222 vaccination. This TCR derives from an adult in good health. The rearrangement joins TRBV6-6 to TRBJ2-1; D remains ambiguous. This CDR3 reads CASSPRNEQFF. CDR3 sequence (DNA): TGTGCCAGCAGCCCCCGGAATGAGCAGTTCTTC.